The source of this TCR beta chain is a study of cytomegalovirus exposure and HLA in healthy donors. Study conclusions and caveats: Data from an earlier analysis indicated that most TCR beta V segments were productive either about 90% or about 30% of the time.

CDR3 size: 15 residues. The germline V gene encodes CDR1 SEHNR and CDR2 FQNEAQ (reference sequence). V lost 7 bases and J lost 2; bases outside the gene matches: 6. The primer mix had 60 Vbeta and 13 Jbeta primers. Profiled with immunoSEQ multiplex PCR; TCRdb holds only in-frame clones, not every one. Of 75,000 to 100,000 clones in the sample, about four fifths were seen once. Comment on this clone: Antigen unknown.

Sequenced input: PBMCs. This TCR was recovered from a man under 40 in good health and CMV-seronegative. The chain has TRBV7-9 and TRBJ2-5; 11 nucleotides agree with TRBD1. The CDR3 is CASNFGTGGQETQYF. In DNA, the CDR3 is TGTGCCAGCAATTTCGGGACAGGGGGACAAGAGACCCAGTACTTC.